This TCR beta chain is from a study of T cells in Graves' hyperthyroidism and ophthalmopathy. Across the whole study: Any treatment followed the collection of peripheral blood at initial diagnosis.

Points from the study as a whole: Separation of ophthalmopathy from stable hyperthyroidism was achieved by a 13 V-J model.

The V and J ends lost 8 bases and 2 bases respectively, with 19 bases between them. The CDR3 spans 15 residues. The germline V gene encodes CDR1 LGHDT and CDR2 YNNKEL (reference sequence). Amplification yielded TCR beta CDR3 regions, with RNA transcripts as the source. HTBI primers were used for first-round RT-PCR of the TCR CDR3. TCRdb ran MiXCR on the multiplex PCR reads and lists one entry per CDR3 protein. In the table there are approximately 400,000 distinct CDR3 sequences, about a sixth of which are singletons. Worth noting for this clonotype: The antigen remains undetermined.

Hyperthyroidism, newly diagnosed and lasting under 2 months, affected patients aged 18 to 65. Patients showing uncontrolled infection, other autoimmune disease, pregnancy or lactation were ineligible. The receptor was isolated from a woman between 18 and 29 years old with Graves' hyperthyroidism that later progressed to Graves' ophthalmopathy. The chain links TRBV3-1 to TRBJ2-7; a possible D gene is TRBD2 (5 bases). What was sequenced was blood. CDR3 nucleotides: TGTGCCAGCGCGGGCCATGACTCCGACCCCTACGAGCAGTACTTC. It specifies CASAGHDSDPYEQYF.